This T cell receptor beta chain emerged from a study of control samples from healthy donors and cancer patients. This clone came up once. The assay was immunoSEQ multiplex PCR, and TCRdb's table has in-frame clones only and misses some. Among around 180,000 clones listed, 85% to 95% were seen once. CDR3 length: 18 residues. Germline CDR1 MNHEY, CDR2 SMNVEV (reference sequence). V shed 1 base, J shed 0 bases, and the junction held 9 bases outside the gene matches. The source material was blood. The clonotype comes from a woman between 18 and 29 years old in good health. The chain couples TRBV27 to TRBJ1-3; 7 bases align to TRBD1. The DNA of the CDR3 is TGTGCCAGCAGTTTATGGGACAGACTAGAGCACTCTGGAAACACCATATATTTT. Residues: CASSLWDRLEHSGNTIYF.